Here is one T cell receptor beta chain with its context. The data stem from a study of blood T cell repertoires in COVID-19. Turning to the study itself: Samples taken during acute and convalescent COVID-19 were collected in the United States, Italy and Spain.

Authors' methods: The authors estimated nucleated cell counts from reference gene primer amplification. TCRdb keeps only in-frame clones here, not all; method: immunoSEQ multiplex PCR. The V and J calls and the clone size are those of that table, but D and trimming were determined from the DNA. The sample lists roughly 200,000 clones, roughly three quarters occurring once. Losses at the gene ends were 8 bases for V and 0 bases for J; bases not matched to a gene: 4. The V gene's germline CDR1 is SEHNR and CDR2 FQNEAQ (reference sequence). The CDR3 length is 14 residues. The rearrangement joins TRBV7-9 to TRBJ1-5; TRBD1 matches 7 bases. Sequences were obtained from peripheral blood. The clonotype comes from a woman in her forties or fifties with active or convalescent COVID-19. The CDR3 loop reads CASGTESSNQPQHF. The CDR3 DNA reads TGTGCCAGCGGGACAGAGTCTAGCAATCAGCCCCAGCATTTT.